This TCR beta chain was recorded in a study of cytomegalovirus exposure and HLA in healthy donors. Study-level background: From HLA-typed donors, an early data release held about 85 million unique TCRs.

Findings and limits, study-wide: An analysis that came later showed most CMV-associated TCR beta chains appearing HLA-restricted. The number of N-insertions in an Asian-associated ancestry cluster was reportedly below the 666-donor mean in a later analysis. Both high specificity and high sensitivity reportedly marked the classifier's diagnosis of cytomegalovirus status.

Trimming removed 1 base from V and 5 bases from J, with 13 bases in between. This CDR3 is 15 amino acids long. CDR1 is SGHTA, CDR2 FQGTGA, per germline. As to this clone: The antigen remains undetermined.

PCR was performed using 60 Vbeta and 13 Jbeta primers. Sequencing was performed with immunoSEQ multiplex PCR; in TCRdb, only in-frame clones are kept and a portion is missing. The table records about 93,000 clones, about 81% of them present only once. The clonotype originates from a woman aged 40 to 50 in good health and CMV-seronegative. Sequencing used PBMCs. The chain combines TRBV7-3 with TRBJ2-3, with D possibly being TRBD1 (6 bases). The CDR3 reads CASSLNVGALDTQYF. CDR3 DNA sequence: TGTGCCAGCAGCTTAAATGTGGGGGCCTTAGATACGCAGTATTTT.